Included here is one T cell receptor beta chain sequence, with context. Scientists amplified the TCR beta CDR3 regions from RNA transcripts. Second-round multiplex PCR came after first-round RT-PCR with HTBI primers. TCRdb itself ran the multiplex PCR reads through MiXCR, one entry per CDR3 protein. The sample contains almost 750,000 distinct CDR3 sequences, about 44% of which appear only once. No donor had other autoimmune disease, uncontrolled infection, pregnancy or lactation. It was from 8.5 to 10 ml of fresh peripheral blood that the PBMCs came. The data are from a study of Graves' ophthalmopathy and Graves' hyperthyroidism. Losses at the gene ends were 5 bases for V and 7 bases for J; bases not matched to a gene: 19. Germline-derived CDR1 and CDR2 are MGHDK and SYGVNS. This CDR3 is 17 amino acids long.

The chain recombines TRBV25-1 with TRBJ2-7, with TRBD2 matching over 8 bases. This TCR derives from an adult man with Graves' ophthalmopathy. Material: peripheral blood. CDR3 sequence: CASSSPLGTGGSGEQYF. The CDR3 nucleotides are TGTGCCAGCAGTTCCCCCTTGGGTACGGGGGGGTCGGGAGAGCAGTACTTC.